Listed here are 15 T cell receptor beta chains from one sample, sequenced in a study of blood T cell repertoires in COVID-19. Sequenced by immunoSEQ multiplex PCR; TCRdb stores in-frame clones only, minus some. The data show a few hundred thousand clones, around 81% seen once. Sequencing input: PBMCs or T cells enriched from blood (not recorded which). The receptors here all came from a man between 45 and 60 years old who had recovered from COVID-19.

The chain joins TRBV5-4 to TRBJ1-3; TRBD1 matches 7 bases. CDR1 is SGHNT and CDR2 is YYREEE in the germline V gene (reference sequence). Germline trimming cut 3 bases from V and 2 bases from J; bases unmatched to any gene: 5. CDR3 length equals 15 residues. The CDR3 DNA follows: TGTGCCAGCAGCTCCGGGACAGATGCTGGAAACACCATATATTTT. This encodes CASSSGTDAGNTIYF. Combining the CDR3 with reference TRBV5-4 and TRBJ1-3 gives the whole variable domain ETGVTQSPTHLIKTRGQQVTLRCSSQSGHNTVSWYQQALGQGPQFIFQYYREEENGRGNFPPRFSGLQFPNYSSELNVNALELDDSALYLCASSSGTDAGNTIYFGEGSWLTVV.

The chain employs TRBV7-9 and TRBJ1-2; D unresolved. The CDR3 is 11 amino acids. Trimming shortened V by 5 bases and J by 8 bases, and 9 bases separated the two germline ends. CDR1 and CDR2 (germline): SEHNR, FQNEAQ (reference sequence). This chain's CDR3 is CASSNTKGYTF. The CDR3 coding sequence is TGTGCCAGCAGCAACACGAAGGGCTACACCTTC.

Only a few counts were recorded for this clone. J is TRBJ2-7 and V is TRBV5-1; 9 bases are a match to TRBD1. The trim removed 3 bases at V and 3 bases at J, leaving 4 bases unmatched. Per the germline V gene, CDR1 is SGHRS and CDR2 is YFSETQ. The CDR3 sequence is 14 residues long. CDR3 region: CASSSGTGLYEQYF. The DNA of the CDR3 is TGCGCCAGCAGCTCCGGGACAGGGCTCTACGAGCAGTACTTC.

The DNA of the CDR3 is TGTGCCAGCAGCACCCCCCGACAGGGCCCCGATCAGCCCCAGCATTTT. The encoded protein is CASSTPRQGPDQPQHF. The chain couples TRBV28 to TRBJ1-5, with 7 bases identical to TRBD1. The CDR3 consists of 16 residues. Trimming took 6 bases from V and 5 from J; bases not matched to a gene: 13. Germline values: CDR1 MDHEN, CDR2 SYDVKM.

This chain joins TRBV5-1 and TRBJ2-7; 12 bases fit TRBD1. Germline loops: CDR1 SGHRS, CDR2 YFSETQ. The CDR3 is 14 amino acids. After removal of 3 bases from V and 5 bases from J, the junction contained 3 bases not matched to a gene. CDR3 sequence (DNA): TGCGCCAGCAGCTCGGGACAGGGGGCCCACGAGCAGTACTTC. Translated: CASSSGQGAHEQYF.

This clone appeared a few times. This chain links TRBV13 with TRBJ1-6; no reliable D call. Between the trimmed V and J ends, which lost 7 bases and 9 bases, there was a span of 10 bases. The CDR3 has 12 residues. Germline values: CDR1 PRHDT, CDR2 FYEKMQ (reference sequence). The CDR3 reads CASTRRGSPLHF. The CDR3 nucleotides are TGTGCCAGCACTCGGAGAGGTTCACCCCTCCACTTT.

The DNA of the CDR3 is TGTGCCAGCAGCCCCCAGGGGATCACTGAAGCTTTCTTT. Its translation is CASSPQGITEAFF. The V gene is TRBV3-1 (or the pseudogene TRBV3-2), the J gene TRBJ1-1, with a possible D match to TRBD1 (6 bases). This CDR3 is built from 13 residues. Germline V gene lookup returns CDR1 LGHDT and CDR2 YNNKEL (reference sequence). Trimming took off 4 bases at V and 4 bases at J, with 10 bases between the two ends.

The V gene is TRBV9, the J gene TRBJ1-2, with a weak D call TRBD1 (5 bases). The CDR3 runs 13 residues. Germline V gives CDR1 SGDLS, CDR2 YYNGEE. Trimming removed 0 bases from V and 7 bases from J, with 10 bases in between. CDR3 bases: TGTGCCAGCAGCGTAGGACCCCAGGGTGGCTACACCTTC. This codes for CASSVGPQGGYTF.

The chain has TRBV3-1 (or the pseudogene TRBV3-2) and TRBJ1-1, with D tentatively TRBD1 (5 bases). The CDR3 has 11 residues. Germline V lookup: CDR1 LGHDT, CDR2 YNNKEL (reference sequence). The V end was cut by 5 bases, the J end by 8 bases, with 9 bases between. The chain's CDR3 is CASSSRGEAFF. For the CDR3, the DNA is TGTGCCAGCAGCTCCCGGGGGGAAGCTTTCTTT.

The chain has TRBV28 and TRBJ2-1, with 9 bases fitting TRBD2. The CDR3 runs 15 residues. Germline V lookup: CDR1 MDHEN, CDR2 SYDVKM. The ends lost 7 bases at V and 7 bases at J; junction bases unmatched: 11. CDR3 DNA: TGTGCCAGCACCCAGGGCGGGGGGGTTTGGAATGAGCAGTTCTTC. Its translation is CASTQGGGVWNEQFF.

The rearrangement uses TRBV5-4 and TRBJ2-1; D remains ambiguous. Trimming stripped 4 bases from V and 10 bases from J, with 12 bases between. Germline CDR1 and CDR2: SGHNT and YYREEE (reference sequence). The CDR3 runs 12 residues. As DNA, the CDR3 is TGTGCCAGCAGCCCACTAACTGGAGAGCAGTTCTTC. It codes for CASSPLTGEQFF.

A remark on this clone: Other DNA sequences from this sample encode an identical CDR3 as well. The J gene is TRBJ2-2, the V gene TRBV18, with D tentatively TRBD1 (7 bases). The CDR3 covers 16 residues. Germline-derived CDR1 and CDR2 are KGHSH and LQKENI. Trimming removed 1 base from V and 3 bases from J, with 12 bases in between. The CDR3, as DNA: TGTGCCAGCTCACCACGCGGCGGGACAGACACCGGGGAGCTGTTTTTT. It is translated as CASSPRGGTDTGELFF.

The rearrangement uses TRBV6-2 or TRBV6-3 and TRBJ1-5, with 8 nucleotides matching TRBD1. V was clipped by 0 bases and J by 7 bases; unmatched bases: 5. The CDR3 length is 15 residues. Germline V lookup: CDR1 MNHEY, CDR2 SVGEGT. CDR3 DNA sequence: TGTGCCAGCAGTTACTCGAAAACAGGGGGACAGCCCCAGCATTTT. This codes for CASSYSKTGGQPQHF.

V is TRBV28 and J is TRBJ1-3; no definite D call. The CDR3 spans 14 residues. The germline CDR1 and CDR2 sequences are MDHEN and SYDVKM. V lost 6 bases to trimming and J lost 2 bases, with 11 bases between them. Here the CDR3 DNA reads TGTGCCAGCAGCTTCCCCTCGGCTGGAAACACCATATATTTT. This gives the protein CASSFPSAGNTIYF. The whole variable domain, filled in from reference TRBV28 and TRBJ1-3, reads DVKVTQSSRYLVKRTGEKVFLECVQDMDHENMFWYRQDPGLGLRLIYFSYDVKMKEKGDIPEGYSVSREKKERFSLILESASTNQTSMYLCASSFPSAGNTIYFGEGSWLTVV.

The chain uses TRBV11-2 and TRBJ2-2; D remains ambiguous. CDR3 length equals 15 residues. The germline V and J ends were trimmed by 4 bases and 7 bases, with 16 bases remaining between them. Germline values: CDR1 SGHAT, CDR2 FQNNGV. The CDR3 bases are TGTGCCAGCAGCTCCCCTGCTGTACGAGGCGGGGAGCTGTTTTTT. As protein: CASSSPAVRGGELFF.